This T cell receptor beta chain was recovered during a study of blood T cell repertoires in COVID-19. Whole-study context: Some COVID-19 samples were acute and others convalescent; all came from the United States, Italy and Spain. PBMCs, B-cell-depleted T cells, or T cells provided the cDNA or gDNA that made up the material.

As handled by the study authors: Amplification from reference gene primers served as the basis for estimated nucleated cell counts. Only in-frame clones appear in the TCRdb table, and some are missing; sequencing was by immunoSEQ multiplex PCR. V and J calls and clone size come straight from that table; D and trimming were deduced from the DNA. The table includes approximately 260,000 clones, 75% to 90% detected once. V was pared by 6 bases and J by 3 bases, with 12 bases between. CDR3 length: 15 amino acids. Germline V gives CDR1 LNHDA, CDR2 SQIVND (reference sequence). The rearrangement joins TRBV19 to TRBJ2-6, with D hard to call. Sequencing used peripheral blood. This TCR came from a man aged 55 to 70 who had recovered from COVID-19. The DNA for the CDR3 is TGTGCCAGTAGGGAGCGAGCGATTGGGGCCAACGTCCTGACTTTC. Residues: CASRERAIGANVLTF. The whole variable domain, remainder taken from reference TRBV19 and TRBJ2-6, is DGGITQSPKYLFRKEGQNVTLSCEQNLNHDAMYWYRQDPGQGLRLIYYSQIVNDFQKGDIAEGYSVSREKKESFPLTVTSAQKNPTAFYLCASRERAIGANVLTFGAGSRLTVL.